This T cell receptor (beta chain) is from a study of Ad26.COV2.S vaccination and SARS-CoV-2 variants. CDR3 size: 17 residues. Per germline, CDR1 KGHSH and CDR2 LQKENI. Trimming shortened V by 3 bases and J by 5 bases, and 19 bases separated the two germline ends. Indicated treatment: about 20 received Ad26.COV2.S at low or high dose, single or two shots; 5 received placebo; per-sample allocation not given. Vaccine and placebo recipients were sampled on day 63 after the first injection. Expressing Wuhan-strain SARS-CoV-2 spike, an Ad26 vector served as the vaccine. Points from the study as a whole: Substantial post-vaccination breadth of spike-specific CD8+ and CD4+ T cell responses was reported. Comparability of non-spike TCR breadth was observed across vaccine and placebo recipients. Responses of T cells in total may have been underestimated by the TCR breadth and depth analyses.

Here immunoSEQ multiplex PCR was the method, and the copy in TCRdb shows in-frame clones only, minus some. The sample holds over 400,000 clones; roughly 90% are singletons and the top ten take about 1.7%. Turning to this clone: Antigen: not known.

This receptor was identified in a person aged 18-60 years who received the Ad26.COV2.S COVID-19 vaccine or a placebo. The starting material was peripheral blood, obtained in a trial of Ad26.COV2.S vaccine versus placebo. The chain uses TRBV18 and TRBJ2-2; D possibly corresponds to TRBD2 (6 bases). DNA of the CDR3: TGTGCCAGCTCACCCCTGACCAGGGCCGGGGGTACCGGGGAGCTGTTTTTT. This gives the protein CASSPLTRAGGTGELFF.